The sequence of this T cell receptor beta chain was determined in a study of identifying expanded T cells in peripheral blood. During the collection period, no donor immune events like infections were recorded. Germline V CDR1 and CDR2: MNHNY, SVGAGI (reference sequence). This CDR3 comprises 12 residues. Trimming left V 2 bases short and J 3 bases short, with 5 bases between. Libraries were prepared by immunoSEQ multiplex PCR; TCRdb keeps only in-frame clonotypes and omits some of them. The sample has more than 85,000 clones; approximately 89% are singletons. The V and J genes are TRBV6-6 and TRBJ2-7; D is undetermined. The receptor was isolated from a person aged 18 to 75 in good health. The sample comprised blood. The CDR3 loop reads CASSYGYYEQYF. For the CDR3, the DNA is TGTGCCAGCAGTTACGGGTACTACGAGCAGTACTTC.